A single sample gave rise to the 2 T cell receptor beta chains below, sequenced in a study of OX40 agonist ivuxolimab in advanced cancers. Sequencing was performed with immunoSEQ multiplex PCR; in TCRdb, only in-frame clones are kept and a portion is missing. This table has roughly 70,000 clones, about 80% appearing once. Sequenced material: CD4+ or CD8+ T cells sorted from blood, taken in a trial of the OX40 agonist ivuxolimab. The receptors shown here come from an adult with an advanced solid tumor such as melanoma, head and neck, liver or kidney cancer.

The rearrangement links TRBV7-9 to TRBJ1-5; 7 bases match TRBD1. The V gene end was trimmed by 8 bases and the J gene end by 4 bases; junction bases not matched to a gene: 8. The CDR3 runs 14 residues. Germline CDR1 is SEHNR and CDR2 is FQNEAQ (reference sequence). CDR3: CASGQDSRNQPQHF. For the CDR3, the DNA is TGTGCCAGCGGACAGGATTCCCGAAATCAGCCCCAGCATTTT.

The CDR3 is CASSTNRAESGLHF. The CDR3 DNA is TGTGCCAGTAGTACGAACAGGGCAGAGTCAGGCCTCCACTTT. The chain is built from TRBV19 and TRBJ1-6; tentative D call: TRBD1 (6 bases). Germline CDR1 LNHDA, CDR2 SQIVND (reference sequence). Trimming stripped 4 bases from V and 15 bases from J, with 19 bases between. This CDR3 is built from 14 residues.